This T cell receptor beta chain emerged from a study of a mutant IDH1 vaccine in newly diagnosed glioma. Across the study: Treated patients, about 60% male and roughly 40% female, averaged about 40 years of age. Study outcomes and limitations: Vaccination induced immune responses in roughly 93% of patients.

As regards this clone: No antigen is known for it.

Germline V CDR1 and CDR2: MNHEY, SVGAGI. The V segment lost 2 bases and the J segment 6 bases; nucleotides outside the gene matches: 6. The CDR3 is 16 amino acids. The data were produced by immunoSEQ multiplex PCR, yet TCRdb's version contains in-frame clones alone and is incomplete. This sample has about 66,000 clones, with approximately 86% found just once. Indicated time point: baseline, week 1 (first vaccination visit). Sample treatment: pre-vaccination baseline after standard-of-care therapy. The chain joins TRBV6-5 to TRBJ2-1, with 11 positions matching TRBD2. The receptor was derived from a man aged 25 to 40 with glioma. The material sequenced was PBMCs, taken from a glioma patient treated with radiotherapy, temozolomide or both. The chain's CDR3 is CASSYGIAGGSNEQFF. Written as DNA, the CDR3 is TGTGCCAGCAGTTACGGGATAGCGGGGGGGTCCAATGAGCAGTTCTTC.